This entry is about one T cell receptor (beta chain). Its target is not known. Only in-frame clones appear in the TCRdb table, and some are missing; sequencing was by immunoSEQ multiplex PCR. The sample shows 30,000 to 40,000 clones, roughly 90% of them seen only once. This sample was taken from a study of PD-1 blockade in classical Hodgkin lymphoma. Across the study: A 3 mg/kg intravenous dose of nivolumab was received by patients every 2 weeks. Study-wide points: The origin of the repertoire differences remains undefined, with disease activity or prior therapy as possible causes.

Time point: cycle 4 day 1 (C4D1), after about 6 weeks of nivolumab. Every patient had relapsed following autologous stem cell transplantation, and cohorts differed in brentuximab vedotin exposure. Magnetic negative selection purified CD4+ T cells from thawed PBMCs. Reported best responses ranged across complete response, partial response or progressive disease. CDR1 SQVTM and CDR2 ANQGSEA come from the germline V gene. Losses at the gene ends were 5 bases for V and 3 bases for J; bases not matched to a gene: 9. This CDR3 is 14 amino acids long. Sequencing used CD4+ T cells from blood, obtained before the fourth cycle of nivolumab. The receptor was isolated from a human donor with classical Hodgkin lymphoma. The chain uses TRBV29-1 and TRBJ1-2; 7 positions agree with TRBD1. The CDR3: CSVRSRGVDYGYTF. In DNA form, the CDR3 reads TGCAGCGTTAGGTCCAGGGGGGTCGACTATGGCTACACCTTC.